This T cell receptor (beta chain) emerged from a study of T-cell memory formation after mild COVID-19 (dated by TCRdb to the early 2020s). Describing the broader study: TCR sequence clusters from the two donors were found to be largely donor specific. The cohort comprised two young, previously healthy adult volunteers, one female and one male. T-cell clones expanding and contracting after mild COVID-19 in a couple of donors were tracked by longitudinal TCRalpha and TCRbeta repertoire sequencing. Results the study describes overall, beyond this receptor: The second-wave clones that peaked on day 37 were not confirmed to be SARS-CoV-2 specific. Contracting CD4+ clones were found mainly in CM and EM memory subsets, while CD8+ clones were enriched in EMRA. The study covered only a couple of mild cases, and larger cohorts including severe cases with pre-infection samples were considered necessary. Some responding clones were found in pre-infection memory, which suggests that pre-existing cross-reactive memory T cells took part in the SARS-CoV-2 response. From day 15 to 85, contracting clones showed balanced CD4/CD8 phenotypes, whereas a second wave of clones that expanded from day 15 to 37 leaned towards CD4+.

For sequencing, an Illumina NovaSeq 6000 was employed. Using 5'RACE with constant-segment primers, TCRalpha and TCRbeta cDNA libraries were constructed, with sample barcodes and unique molecular identifiers added in the process. RNA was extracted from every sample with Trizol reagent. Library amplification was performed in two PCR steps, and a second sample barcode and Illumina TruSeq adapters were introduced in the second step. The libraries were sequenced on an Illumina NovaSeq using 2 x 150 bp paired-end reads. As for the original processing: The reads were demultiplexed and collapsed into UMI-guided consensus sequences using migec v1.2.7. Using mixcr v2.1.11, UMI consensuses were aligned to TRA and TRB V and J templates and then assembled into clonotypes. A clonotype was counted as expanded or contracted only if both edgeR and NoisET called the change significant, with noise models trained on biological replicates. For edgeR calls, the thresholds were a false discovery rate-adjusted p below 0.01 and a log2 fold-change of 1. As an exploratory analysis of dynamics, max-normalized trajectories of the 1000 most abundant clonotypes were examined by PCA with hierarchical clustering. Separately sequenced CD4+ and CD8+ repertoires were used to assign the CD4 or CD8 phenotype of responding clones. In TCRdb, the public reads were trimmed at Q25 with fastp and aligned with MiXCR, with productive beta chains retained. Rows matching on CDR3 protein sequence are summarized as one entry with the most common DNA and genes. Here the V and J calls rest on TCRdb's processing, not on the authors' analysis. The table for this sample lists under 300,000 distinct CDR3 sequences; about a sixth of them were counted only once. Together, the top ten hold more than 20% of the sample.

From its cysteine to its phenylalanine, the CDR3 spans 14 amino acids. Just CDR3 DNA is preserved here, 42 bases in frame from base 1. V is pared back by 3 bases and J by 5 bases, with 13 bases lying between the germline termini. As regards this clonotype: No antigen is known for it. The record has no base qualities; no much larger clone is one base away.

PBMCs were isolated by Ficoll-Paque density gradient centrifugation. Recombination joined TRBV12-3 or TRBV12-4 with TRBJ1-1; the D gene assignment is ambiguous. The origin of this receptor is a man aged 18-30 years who had mild COVID-19 (a few samples of this study predate the infection). The sample titles of this study are shuffled in the database, so cell type and time point are left out; the donor was told from shared clones. Specimen: PBMCs or a T cell subset sorted from them (not recorded which). The CDR3 protein: CASSLTPGWTEAFF. The DNA sequence is TGTGCCAGCAGTTTGACCCCTGGCTGGACTGAAGCTTTCTTT.